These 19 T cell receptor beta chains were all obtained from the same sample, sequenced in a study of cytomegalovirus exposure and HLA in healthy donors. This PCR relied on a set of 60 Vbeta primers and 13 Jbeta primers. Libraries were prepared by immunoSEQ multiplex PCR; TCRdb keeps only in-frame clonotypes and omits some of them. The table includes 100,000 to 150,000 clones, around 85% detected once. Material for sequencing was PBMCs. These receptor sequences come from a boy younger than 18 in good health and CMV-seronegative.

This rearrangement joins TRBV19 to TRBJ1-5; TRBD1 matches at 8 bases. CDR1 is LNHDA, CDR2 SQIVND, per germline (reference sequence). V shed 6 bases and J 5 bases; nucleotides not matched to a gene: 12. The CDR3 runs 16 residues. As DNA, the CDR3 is TGTGCCAGTAGGATACTATGGACAGGGAAGGATCAGCCCCAGCATTTT. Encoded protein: CASRILWTGKDQPQHF.

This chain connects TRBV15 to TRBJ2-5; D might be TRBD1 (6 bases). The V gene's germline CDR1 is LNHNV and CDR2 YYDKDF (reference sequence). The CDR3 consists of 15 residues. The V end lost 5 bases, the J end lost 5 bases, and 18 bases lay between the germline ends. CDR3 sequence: CATSPRPGGHETQYF. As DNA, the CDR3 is TGTGCCACCAGCCCCCGACCTGGGGGCCACGAGACCCAGTACTTC.

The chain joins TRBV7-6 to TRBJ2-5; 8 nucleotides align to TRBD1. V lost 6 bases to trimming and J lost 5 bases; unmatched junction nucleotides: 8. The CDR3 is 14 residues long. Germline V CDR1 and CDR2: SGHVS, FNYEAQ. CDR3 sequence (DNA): TGTGCCAGCAGTAGACAGGGGTACGGGGAGACCCAGTACTTC. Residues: CASSRQGYGETQYF. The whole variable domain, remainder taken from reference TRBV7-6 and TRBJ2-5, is GAGVSQSPRYKVTKRGQDVALRCDPISGHVSLYWYRQALGQGPEFLTYFNYEAQQDKSGLPNDRFSAERPEGSISTLTIQRTEQRDSAMYRCASSRQGYGETQYFGPGTRLLVL.

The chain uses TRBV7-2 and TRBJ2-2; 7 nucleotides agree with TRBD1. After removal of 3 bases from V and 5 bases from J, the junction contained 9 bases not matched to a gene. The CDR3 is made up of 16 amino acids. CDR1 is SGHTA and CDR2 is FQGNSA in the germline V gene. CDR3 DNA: TGTGCCAGCAGCTTGGACGACAGGGTTTGGACCGGGGAGCTGTTTTTT. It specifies CASSLDDRVWTGELFF.

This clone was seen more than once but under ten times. CDR3 nucleotide sequence: TGTGCCAGCGGAAGAAGTAGCGGCACAGATACGCAGTATTTT. Residues: CASGRSSGTDTQYF. The V gene is TRBV18, the J gene TRBJ2-3, with a weak D call TRBD2 (5 bases). Germline lookup yields CDR1 KGHSH and CDR2 LQKENI. The CDR3 contains 14 residues. Trimming pared 8 bases from V and 1 base from J, leaving 13 bases between.

CDR3 protein: CASSDWTRAAEQYF. The CDR3 bases are TGTGCCAGCAGCGACTGGACTAGAGCGGCCGAGCAGTACTTC. The chain couples TRBV5-6 to TRBJ2-7, with 7 bases lining up with TRBD2. The CDR3 runs 14 residues. V lost 4 bases and J lost 6; bases outside the gene matches: 10. Looked up from germline, CDR1 is SGHDT and CDR2 is YYEEEE. The full variable domain, its missing parts supplied by reference TRBV5-6 and TRBJ2-7, is DAGVTQSPTHLIKTRGQQVTLRCSPKSGHDTVSWYQQALGQGPQFIFQYYEEEERQRGNFPDRFSGHQFPNYSSELNVNALLLGDSALYLCASSDWTRAAEQYFGPGTRLTVT.

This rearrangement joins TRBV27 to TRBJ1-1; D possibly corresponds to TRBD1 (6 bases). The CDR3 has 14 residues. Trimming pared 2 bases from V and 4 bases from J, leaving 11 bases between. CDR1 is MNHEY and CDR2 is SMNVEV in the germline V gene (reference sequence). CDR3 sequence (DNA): TGTGCCAGCAGTTTAGCGGGGGCCGGCACTGAAGCTTTCTTT. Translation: CASSLAGAGTEAFF.

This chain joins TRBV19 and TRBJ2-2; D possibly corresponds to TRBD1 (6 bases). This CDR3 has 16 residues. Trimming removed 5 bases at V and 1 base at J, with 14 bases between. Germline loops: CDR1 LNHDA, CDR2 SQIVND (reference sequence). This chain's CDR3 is CASSFGQGRNTGELFF. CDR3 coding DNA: TGTGCCAGTAGTTTTGGGCAGGGGAGGAACACCGGGGAGCTGTTTTTT.

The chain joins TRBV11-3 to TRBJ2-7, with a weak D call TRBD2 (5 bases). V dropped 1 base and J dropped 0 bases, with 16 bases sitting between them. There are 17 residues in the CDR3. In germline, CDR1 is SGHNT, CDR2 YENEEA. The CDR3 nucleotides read TGTGCCAGCAGCTTAGTTCGTTCCTCGGGGAACTCCTACGAGCAGTACTTC. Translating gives CASSLVRSSGNSYEQYF.

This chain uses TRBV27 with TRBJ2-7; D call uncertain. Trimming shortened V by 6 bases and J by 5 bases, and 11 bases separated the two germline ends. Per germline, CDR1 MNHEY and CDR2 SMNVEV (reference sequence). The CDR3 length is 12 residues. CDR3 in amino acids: CASRTGGNEQYF. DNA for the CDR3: TGTGCCAGCAGAACTGGTGGTAACGAGCAGTACTTC.

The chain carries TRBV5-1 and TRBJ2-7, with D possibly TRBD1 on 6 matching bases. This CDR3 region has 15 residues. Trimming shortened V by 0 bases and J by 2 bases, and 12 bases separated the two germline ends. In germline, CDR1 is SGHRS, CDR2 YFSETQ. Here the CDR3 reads CASSLEGGGPYEQYF. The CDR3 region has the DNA TGCGCCAGCAGCTTGGAGGGTGGGGGCCCCTACGAGCAGTACTTC.

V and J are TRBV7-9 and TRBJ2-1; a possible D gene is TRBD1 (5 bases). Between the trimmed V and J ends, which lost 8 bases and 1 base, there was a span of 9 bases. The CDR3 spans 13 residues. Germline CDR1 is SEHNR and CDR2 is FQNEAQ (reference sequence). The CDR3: CASPPGSYNEQFF. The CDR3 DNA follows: TGTGCCAGCCCGCCAGGGTCCTACAATGAGCAGTTCTTC.

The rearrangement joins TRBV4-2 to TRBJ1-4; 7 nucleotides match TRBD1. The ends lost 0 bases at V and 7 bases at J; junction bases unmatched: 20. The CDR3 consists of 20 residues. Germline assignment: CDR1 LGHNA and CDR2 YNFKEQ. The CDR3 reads CASSQEIQGMGVGTGEKLFF. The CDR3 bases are TGTGCCAGCAGCCAAGAGATACAGGGGATGGGGGTTGGAACAGGTGAAAAACTGTTTTTT.

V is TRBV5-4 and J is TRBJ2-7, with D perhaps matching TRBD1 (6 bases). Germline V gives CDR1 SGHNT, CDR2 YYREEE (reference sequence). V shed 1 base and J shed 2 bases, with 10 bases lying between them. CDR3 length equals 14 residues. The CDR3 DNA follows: TGTGCCAGCAGCTTGTCAGGGGCGCCCTACGAGCAGTACTTC. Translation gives CASSLSGAPYEQYF.

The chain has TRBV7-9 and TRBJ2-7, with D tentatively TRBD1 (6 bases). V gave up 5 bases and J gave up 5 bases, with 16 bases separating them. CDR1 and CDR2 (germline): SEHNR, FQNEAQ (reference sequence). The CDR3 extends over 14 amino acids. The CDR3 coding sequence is TGTGCCAGCAGCAAACAGGGATCTTTCCACGAGCAGTACTTC. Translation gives CASSKQGSFHEQYF.

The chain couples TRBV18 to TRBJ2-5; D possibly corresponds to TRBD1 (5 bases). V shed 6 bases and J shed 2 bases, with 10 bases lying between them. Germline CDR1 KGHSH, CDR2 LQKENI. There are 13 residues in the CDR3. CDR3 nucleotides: TGTGCCAGCTCCCGACAGTGGCAAGAGACCCAGTACTTC. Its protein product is CASSRQWQETQYF.

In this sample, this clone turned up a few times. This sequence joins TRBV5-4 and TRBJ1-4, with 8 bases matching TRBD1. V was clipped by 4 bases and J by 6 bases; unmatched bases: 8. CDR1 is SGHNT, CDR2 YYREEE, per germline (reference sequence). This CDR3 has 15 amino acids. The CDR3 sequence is CASSPGGQVDEKLFF. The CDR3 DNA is TGTGCCAGCAGCCCCGGGGGACAGGTTGATGAAAAACTGTTTTTT.

CDR3 in DNA: TGTGCCAGCAGCCCAGCCGGGACAGGGTACGCAGATACGCAGTATTTT. This translates into CASSPAGTGYADTQYF. The chain employs TRBV5-4 and TRBJ2-3; 9 bases match TRBD1. CDR3 length: 16 amino acids. With 4 bases clipped from V and 4 bases from J, the junction kept 10 bases outside the gene matches. Germline lookup yields CDR1 SGHNT and CDR2 YYREEE (reference sequence).

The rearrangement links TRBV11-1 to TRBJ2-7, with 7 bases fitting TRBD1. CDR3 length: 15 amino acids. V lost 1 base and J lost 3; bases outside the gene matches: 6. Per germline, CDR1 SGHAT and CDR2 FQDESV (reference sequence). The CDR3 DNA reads TGTGCCAGCAGCTTAGTCCTCCGGGACAGCTACGAGCAGTACTTC. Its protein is CASSLVLRDSYEQYF. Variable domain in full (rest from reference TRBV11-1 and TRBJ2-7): EAEVAQSPRYKITEKSQAVAFWCDPISGHATLYWYRQILGQGPELLVQFQDESVVDDSQLPKDRFSAERLKGVDSTLKIQPAELGDSAMYLCASSLVLRDSYEQYFGPGTRLTVT.